The clone carrying this T cell receptor (beta chain) has only one observation. This sample stems from a study of blood T cell repertoires in COVID-19. Methods used by the authors: For nucleated cells, counts were estimated from reference gene primer amplification. Measured with immunoSEQ multiplex PCR; TCRdb has only the in-frame clones, and not every one. For V, J and clone size, that table is used; D and trimming come from the DNA. The data show about 310,000 clones, over 75% seen once. The CDR3 length is 14 residues. Germline CDR1 reads SGHTA; CDR2 reads FQGNSA. Between the trimmed V and J ends, which lost 5 bases and 8 bases, there was a span of 18 bases. The age range of participants was about 18 to 89 years, with residence in about two dozen US areas. Clinical history reported by participants formed the basis on which cohorts were assigned. Donors of Cohort 3 who recovered were those that had two negative PCRs, clearance, or symptom resolution.

Sequenced: PBMCs or T cells enriched from blood (not recorded which). This receptor was obtained from a man younger than 40 who had recovered from COVID-19. The chain employs TRBV7-2 and TRBJ2-5; a possible D gene is TRBD2 (6 bases). This CDR3 is CASSQGLPIDTQYF. The CDR3 DNA sequence: TGTGCCAGCAGCCAAGGACTACCCATAGATACCCAGTACTTC.